What follows are 9 T cell receptor beta chains derived from one specimen sequenced in a study of T-cell reconstitution after alpha-beta-depleted transplantation in children. A TCRbeta library incorporating unique molecular identifiers was prepared. One entry per CDR3 protein results from TCRdb running MiXCR on the PCR reads. Of 300,000 or so distinct CDR3 sequences listed, 20% to 30% are singletons. The input for sequencing was PBMCs, mostly from graft donor cells, taken 180 days after TCRalphabeta/CD19-depleted stem cell transplant. The receptors originated from a male patient aged 5 to 17 who had a stem cell transplant for acute lymphoblastic leukemia, so the T cells may come from the graft donor.

The CDR3 bases are TGTGCCAGCAGTTCGGAGGCGGTGGGAGTGAGGACAGATACGCAGTATTTT. The encoded protein is CASSSEAVGVRTDTQYF. This sequence joins TRBV12-3 or TRBV12-4 and TRBJ2-3, with D perhaps matching TRBD2 (5 bases). The CDR3 has 17 amino acids. V lost 4 bases and J lost 3, with 20 bases in between.

This clonotype showed up many times. This chain joins TRBV20-1 and TRBJ1-1; D is perhaps TRBD1 (6 bases). Germline values: CDR1 DFQATT, CDR2 SNEGSKA (reference sequence). This CDR3 has 14 residues. Trimming took 0 bases from V and 3 from J, leaving 11 bases between them. CDR3 region: CSAREPGAYTEAFF. Here the CDR3 DNA reads TGCAGTGCTAGAGAACCGGGGGCATACACTGAAGCTTTCTTT.

This chain links TRBV5-1 with TRBJ2-3; D is perhaps TRBD2 (5 bases). Per germline, CDR1 SGHRS and CDR2 YFSETQ. Trimming left V 3 bases short and J 0 bases short, with 11 bases between. CDR3 length: 15 amino acids. For the CDR3, the DNA is TGCGCCAGCAGCTCTTCTAGCAGTAGCACAGATACGCAGTATTTT. Residues: CASSSSSSSTDTQYF.

This rearrangement joins TRBV6-6 to TRBJ1-2; 8 bases map to TRBD1. The CDR3 has 13 amino acids. The germline V gene has CDR1 MNHNY and CDR2 SVGAGI (reference sequence). V dropped 5 bases and J dropped 6; count of bases not matched to a gene: 5. The DNA for the CDR3 is TGTGCCAGCAGTGTCCAGGGGGCCAATGGCTACACCTTC. Protein sequence: CASSVQGANGYTF.

This clonotype was counted between two and nine times. The genes are TRBV20-1 and TRBJ1-3; D remains unclear. CDR1 DFQATT and CDR2 SNEGSKA come from the germline V gene (reference sequence). V lost 4 bases and J 4 bases, leaving 20 bases between the germline ends. The CDR3 is 16 residues long. The CDR3 coding sequence is TGCAGTGCTAAAGCCCCAATAGGAACGCGCGGAAACACCATATATTTT. Its protein is CSAKAPIGTRGNTIYF.

This chain connects TRBV18 to TRBJ2-6; D is possibly TRBD1 (6 bases). Germline CDR1 reads KGHSH; CDR2 reads LQKENI. The CDR3 is 18 amino acids. The germline V and J ends were trimmed by 6 bases and 0 bases, with 18 bases remaining between them. CDR3 residues: CASSNRVLESSGANVLTF. CDR3 coding DNA: TGTGCCAGCTCGAACAGGGTTTTGGAATCCTCTGGGGCCAACGTCCTGACTTTC.

This clonotype turned up a few times. The chain has TRBV7-3 and TRBJ2-1, with D possibly being TRBD2 (6 bases). The CDR3 spans 15 residues. Germline V gene sequence: CDR1 SGHTA, CDR2 FQGTGA. V was pared by 1 base and J by 5 bases, with 12 bases between. Here the CDR3 reads CASSLSRLDHNEQFF. The CDR3 nucleotides read TGTGCCAGCAGCTTAAGTCGACTAGACCACAATGAGCAGTTCTTC.

The J gene is TRBJ2-7, the V gene TRBV19; TRBD1 might be the D (5 bases). Germline loops: CDR1 LNHDA, CDR2 SQIVND (reference sequence). This CDR3 spans 14 amino acids. Trimming cost V 5 bases and J 2 bases, with 13 bases left between them. CDR3 sequence: CASSFPTEPYEQYF. CDR3 sequence (DNA): TGTGCCAGTAGTTTTCCGACAGAGCCCTACGAGCAGTACTTC.

The chain carries TRBV19 and TRBJ2-7; 9 nucleotides align to TRBD2. The CDR3 sequence is 14 residues long. With V trimmed by 7 bases and J by 6 bases, 10 bases remained unmatched. CDR1 and CDR2 from the germline V gene are LNHDA and SQIVND (reference sequence). The CDR3 DNA follows: TGTGCCAGTACCACCAGCGGGAGGACTAGCGAGCAGTACTTC. It specifies CASTTSGRTSEQYF.